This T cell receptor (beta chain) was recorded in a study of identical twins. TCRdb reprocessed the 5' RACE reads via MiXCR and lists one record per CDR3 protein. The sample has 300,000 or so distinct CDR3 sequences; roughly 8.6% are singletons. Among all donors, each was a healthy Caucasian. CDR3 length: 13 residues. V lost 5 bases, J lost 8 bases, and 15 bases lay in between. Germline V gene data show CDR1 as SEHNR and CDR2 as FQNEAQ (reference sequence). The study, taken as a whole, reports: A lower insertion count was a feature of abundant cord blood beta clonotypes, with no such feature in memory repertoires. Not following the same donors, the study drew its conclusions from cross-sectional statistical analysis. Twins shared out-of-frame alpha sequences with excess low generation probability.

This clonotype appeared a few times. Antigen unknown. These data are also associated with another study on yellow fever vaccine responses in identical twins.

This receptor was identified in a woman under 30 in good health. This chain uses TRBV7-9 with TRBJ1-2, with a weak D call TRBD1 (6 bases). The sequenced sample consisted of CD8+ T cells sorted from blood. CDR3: CASSPTGSEGYTF. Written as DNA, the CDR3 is TGTGCCAGCAGCCCAACAGGGTCGGAAGGCTACACCTTC.